The clone carrying this T cell receptor beta chain was detected a few times. Its antigen is still unknown. Time point noted: persistent/refractory GD, antithyroid drugs over 5 years with positive TRAb. The TCR library was prepared using RNA isolated from PBMCs. The TCR beta library used iRepertoire HTBI primers with Arm-PCR amplification of CDR3. Per the study methods: Identification yielded some 65 TRBV and 13 to 15 TRBJ segments across samples. TCRdb passed the multiplex PCR reads through MiXCR, listing each CDR3 protein once. TCRdb's processing, not the authors' own work, is the source of the V and J calls. The table lists 400,000 or so distinct CDR3 sequences, about 20% of them singletons, with less than 25% in the top ten. The sample originates from a study of regulatory T cells in long-lasting Graves disease. On the study more broadly: Over-5-year antithyroid drug use with positive TSH receptor antibodies defined persistent Graves' disease in the study.

Germline lookup yields CDR1 WSHSY and CDR2 SAAADI. Trimming shortened V by 2 bases and J by 7 bases, and 12 bases separated the two germline ends. CDR3 size: 14 residues. Whole-study results and caveats: Persistent disease preferred TRBV28, TRBJ1-2 and TRBJ2-5. Patients with persistent Graves' had lower TCR diversity than newly diagnosed patients.

Sequencing used peripheral blood mononuclear cells (PBMCs), obtained when the disease was refractory, from a patient treated with antithyroid drugs. The sequence was obtained from a female donor with Graves disease. The chain combines TRBV10-2 with TRBJ2-1, with D perhaps TRBD2 (6 bases). The CDR3 protein is CASSEPNRGNEQFF. CDR3 DNA: TGCGCCAGCAGTGAGCCGAACCGGGGGAATGAGCAGTTCTTC.